This TCR beta chain was identified during a study of monozygotic twins with inflammatory bowel disease. General study results and limits: Patient repertoire variability may have increased through differing immunosuppressive treatments.

This CDR3 is 14 amino acids long. Looked up from germline, CDR1 is DFQATT and CDR2 is SNEGSKA (reference sequence). No DNA is given; TCRdb re-called the 5' RACE reads and lists each CDR3 protein once. The specimen's table records around 410,000 distinct CDR3 sequences. For this clonotype: Its antigen is not identified.

This sequence joins TRBV20-1 and TRBJ1-1. Sequenced input: blood. This receptor was obtained from a human donor with ulcerative colitis or Crohn's disease, or a healthy co-twin of an affected twin (not recorded which). CDR3 residues: CSAIVGVSATEAFF.